This entry describes one T cell receptor (delta chain). Its antigen is as yet unknown. This CDR3 spans 20 amino acids. Germline V gene lookup returns CDR1 TSWWSYY and CDR2 QGS. The ends were cut back, 0 bases at V and 4 bases at J, with 27 bases in the middle. The template was reverse-transcribed extracted RNA. The CDR3 regions were amplified by multiplex PCR from V-gene primers to a constant-region primer. TCRdb reanalysed the multiplex PCR reads with CATT. The sample lists 70,000 or so delta-chain clones; around 30% were seen once. This sample stems from a study of Vδ1+ human thymocytes. Study outcomes and limitations: Many TRG clonotypes were shared between donors; TRD repertoires were essentially private. Despite high sort purity, approximately 21% of thymic T cell receptor delta sequences were Vdelta2. In the thymus, TRG and TRD repertoires looked highly polyclonal with Gaussian CDR3 lengths.

The source of this sequence is a boy under two years old who had congenital heart surgery. Sequencing input: Vdelta1+ gamma-delta thymocytes from the thymus. Subset of the sample: FACS-sorted CD3+ TCRalphabeta- TCRVdelta1+ TCRVdelta2- thymocytes. The chain has TRDV1 and TRDJ1, with TRDD3 as a possible D gene (6 bases). CDR3 nucleotide sequence: TGTGCTCTTGGGGAACTGGCCCCCCTAGCTCAAAGGAGGGGATGCGATAAACTCATCTTT. Protein sequence: CALGELAPLAQRRGCDKLIF.